The rows below give T cell receptor beta chains drawn from one sample of a study of OX40 agonist ivuxolimab in advanced cancers. TCRdb keeps only in-frame clones here, not all; method: immunoSEQ multiplex PCR. This table has 25,000 to 35,000 clones, approximately 81% appearing once. The sequencing here drew on CD4+ or CD8+ T cells sorted from blood, taken in a trial of the OX40 agonist ivuxolimab. The receptors stem from an adult with an advanced solid tumor such as melanoma, head and neck, liver or kidney cancer. Both conserved end residues are part of each CDR3. Each record gives: CDR3 protein, CDR3 DNA, clone size, J gene, V gene, D gene. The D gene is left open where the match is weak. Clone size appears in some rows only: once, few, many, or a class for an expanded clone.

cdr3_aa: CASSLSHSSSGANVLTF; cdr3_nt: TGTGCCAGCAGTTTATCGCATTCTAGCTCTGGGGCCAACGTCCTGACTTTC; clone_size: -; j_call: TRBJ2-6; v_call: TRBV28; d_call: -
cdr3_aa: CSVERGRQAETQYF; cdr3_nt: TGCAGCGTTGAGAGGGGGAGACAGGCAGAGACCCAGTACTTC; clone_size: -; j_call: TRBJ2-5; v_call: TRBV29-1; d_call: -
cdr3_aa: CASSEGGTSGLLGEQYF; cdr3_nt: TGTGCCAGCAGTGAAGGGGGGACTAGCGGACTCTTGGGCGAGCAGTACTTC; clone_size: once; j_call: TRBJ2-7; v_call: TRBV2; d_call: TRBD2
cdr3_aa: CASDRGSYEQYF; cdr3_nt: TGTGCCAGCGACAGGGGGTCCTACGAGCAGTACTTC; clone_size: -; j_call: TRBJ2-7; v_call: TRBV2; d_call: TRBD1
cdr3_aa: CASSFLPALPSTDTQYF; cdr3_nt: TGTGCCAGCAGTTTTTTGCCGGCTCTGCCTTCCACAGATACGCAGTATTTT; clone_size: once; j_call: TRBJ2-3; v_call: TRBV27; d_call: -
cdr3_aa: CASSHPQGAEAFF; cdr3_nt: TGCGCCAGCAGCCACCCACAAGGGGCTGAAGCTTTCTTT; clone_size: -; j_call: TRBJ1-1; v_call: TRBV4-1; d_call: -
cdr3_aa: CASRDGGLLTDTQYF; cdr3_nt: TGTGCCAGCAGAGATGGTGGACTACTCACAGATACGCAGTATTTT; clone_size: -; j_call: TRBJ2-3; v_call: TRBV5-4; d_call: -
cdr3_aa: CASRLAGGWSDTQYF; cdr3_nt: TGTGCCAGCAGACTAGCGGGAGGATGGTCAGATACGCAGTATTTT; clone_size: -; j_call: TRBJ2-3; v_call: TRBV6-5; d_call: TRBD2
cdr3_aa: CASSISGTAFLDTEAFF; cdr3_nt: TGTGCCAGTAGTATAAGTGGGACAGCCTTTTTGGACACTGAAGCTTTCTTT; clone_size: -; j_call: TRBJ1-1; v_call: TRBV19; d_call: TRBD1
cdr3_aa: CASSDGVLAKNIQYF; cdr3_nt: TGTGCCAGCAGTGATGGGGTATTAGCCAAAAACATTCAGTACTTC; clone_size: -; j_call: TRBJ2-4; v_call: TRBV6-1; d_call: -
cdr3_aa: CASGLPGVDGTDTQYF; cdr3_nt: TGTGCTAGTGGTTTACCAGGGGTTGATGGCACAGATACGCAGTATTTT; clone_size: once; j_call: TRBJ2-3; v_call: TRBV12-5; d_call: -
cdr3_aa: CASSSRASGLTYEQYF; cdr3_nt: TGTGCCAGCAGCTCTCGGGCTAGCGGGCTAACCTACGAGCAGTACTTC; clone_size: -; j_call: TRBJ2-7; v_call: TRBV13; d_call: TRBD2
cdr3_aa: CASSYLSSYNEQFF; cdr3_nt: TGTGCCAGCAGTTACCTGAGCTCCTACAATGAGCAGTTCTTC; clone_size: -; j_call: TRBJ2-1; v_call: TRBV6-6; d_call: -
cdr3_aa: CASSQALRSITEAFF; cdr3_nt: TGCGCCAGCAGCCAAGCTTTAAGGAGTATCACTGAAGCTTTCTTT; clone_size: -; j_call: TRBJ1-1; v_call: TRBV4-1; d_call: -
cdr3_aa: CASSPLSSRNTEAFF; cdr3_nt: TGTGCCAGCAGTCCGTTGTCGAGCAGGAACACTGAAGCTTTCTTT; clone_size: -; j_call: TRBJ1-1; v_call: TRBV27; d_call: -
cdr3_aa: CASSNRHGTDTQYF; cdr3_nt: TGTGCCAGCAGCAACAGACACGGGACAGATACGCAGTATTTT; clone_size: -; j_call: TRBJ2-3; v_call: TRBV9; d_call: -
cdr3_aa: CASSSDLYNEQFF; cdr3_nt: TGTGCCAGCAGCTCGGACCTGTACAATGAGCAGTTCTTC; clone_size: -; j_call: TRBJ2-1; v_call: TRBV5-6; d_call: -
cdr3_aa: CAVGGYNEQFF; cdr3_nt: TGTGCCGTCGGGGGGTACAATGAGCAGTTCTTC; clone_size: many; j_call: TRBJ2-1; v_call: TRBV28; d_call: TRBD2
cdr3_aa: CASTTGGYTGTGELFF; cdr3_nt: TGCGCCAGCACCACAGGGGGCTATACTGGCACCGGGGAGCTGTTTTTT; clone_size: -; j_call: TRBJ2-2; v_call: TRBV4-1; d_call: TRBD1
cdr3_aa: CASSLVGGLGYNEQFF; cdr3_nt: TGTGCCAGCAGCTTAGTGGGGGGCCTGGGATACAATGAGCAGTTCTTC; clone_size: once; j_call: TRBJ2-1; v_call: TRBV11-1; d_call: -
cdr3_aa: CASSFYRANYGYTF; cdr3_nt: TGCGCCAGCAGCTTTTACCGGGCTAACTATGGCTACACCTTC; clone_size: -; j_call: TRBJ1-2; v_call: TRBV5-1; d_call: -
cdr3_aa: CASSYGTGAVYTF; cdr3_nt: TGTGCCAGCAGTTACGGGACAGGGGCGGTCTACACCTTC; clone_size: few; j_call: TRBJ1-2; v_call: TRBV6-5; d_call: TRBD1
cdr3_aa: CASSPDRLEDEQFF; cdr3_nt: TGTGCCAGCAGCCCTGACCGACTAGAGGATGAGCAGTTCTTC; clone_size: -; j_call: TRBJ2-1; v_call: TRBV9; d_call: -
cdr3_aa: CAWTRKETQYF; cdr3_nt: TGTGCCTGGACCAGGAAGGAGACCCAGTACTTC; clone_size: -; j_call: TRBJ2-5; v_call: TRBV30; d_call: -
cdr3_aa: CASSPRTGLSSNQPQHF; cdr3_nt: TGTGCCAGTAGTCCCCGGACAGGATTGAGTAGCAATCAGCCCCAGCATTTT; clone_size: -; j_call: TRBJ1-5; v_call: TRBV19; d_call: TRBD1
cdr3_aa: CASSPAGTRYSYEQYF; cdr3_nt: TGTGCCAGCAGTCCAGCCGGGACTAGGTACTCCTACGAGCAGTACTTC; clone_size: -; j_call: TRBJ2-7; v_call: TRBV27; d_call: TRBD2
cdr3_aa: CASSALAGVADTQYF; cdr3_nt: TGTGCCAGCAGTGCACTAGCGGGAGTTGCAGATACGCAGTATTTT; clone_size: -; j_call: TRBJ2-3; v_call: TRBV6-5; d_call: TRBD2
cdr3_aa: CATRRGNDYEQYF; cdr3_nt: TGTGCCACCAGGCGCGGGAATGACTACGAGCAGTACTTC; clone_size: -; j_call: TRBJ2-7; v_call: TRBV15; d_call: -
cdr3_aa: CASSLDSGSYNEQFF; cdr3_nt: TGTGCCAGTAGTCTTGACAGCGGCTCCTACAATGAGCAGTTCTTC; clone_size: -; j_call: TRBJ2-1; v_call: TRBV19; d_call: -
cdr3_aa: CASSVGQNGYTF; cdr3_nt: TGTGCCAGCAGCGTAGGGCAGAATGGCTACACCTTC; clone_size: -; j_call: TRBJ1-2; v_call: TRBV9; d_call: -
cdr3_aa: CASSEEGSYEQYF; cdr3_nt: TGTGCCAGCAGTGAAGAGGGTTCCTACGAGCAGTACTTC; clone_size: once; j_call: TRBJ2-7; v_call: TRBV2; d_call: -
cdr3_aa: CASSRKLAGVLNEQFF; cdr3_nt: TGCGCCAGCAGCCGTAAACTAGCGGGGGTATTGAATGAGCAGTTCTTC; clone_size: -; j_call: TRBJ2-1; v_call: TRBV4-3; d_call: TRBD2
cdr3_aa: CAWSGVARQPQHF; cdr3_nt: TGTGCCTGGAGTGGGGTGGCGCGTCAGCCCCAGCATTTT; clone_size: -; j_call: TRBJ1-5; v_call: TRBV30; d_call: -
cdr3_aa: CASSPPVRPSYNEQFF; cdr3_nt: TGTGCCAGCTCACCACCGGTTCGTCCCTCCTACAATGAGCAGTTCTTC; clone_size: -; j_call: TRBJ2-1; v_call: TRBV18; d_call: -
cdr3_aa: CASSVDGQNYEQYF; cdr3_nt: TGTGCCAGCAGCGTAGATGGGCAGAACTACGAGCAGTACTTC; clone_size: -; j_call: TRBJ2-7; v_call: TRBV9; d_call: -
cdr3_aa: CASSLVTVYEQYF; cdr3_nt: TGTGCCAGCAGCTTGGTTACGGTCTACGAGCAGTACTTC; clone_size: -; j_call: TRBJ2-7; v_call: TRBV5-6; d_call: -
cdr3_aa: CASSFSRERHQETQYF; cdr3_nt: TGTGCCAGCAGCTTCTCGCGGGAGAGACACCAAGAGACCCAGTACTTC; clone_size: once; j_call: TRBJ2-5; v_call: TRBV7-9; d_call: TRBD2
cdr3_aa: CASSLGRASYNEQFF; cdr3_nt: TGTGCCAGCAGCTTAGGGCGGGCCTCCTACAATGAGCAGTTCTTC; clone_size: -; j_call: TRBJ2-1; v_call: TRBV11-3; d_call: -
cdr3_aa: CASSLFWDDRGANTGELFF; cdr3_nt: TGTGCCAGCAGTTTATTCTGGGATGACAGGGGCGCAAACACCGGGGAGCTGTTTTTT; clone_size: -; j_call: TRBJ2-2; v_call: TRBV28; d_call: TRBD1
cdr3_aa: CASRYRQGGQETQYF; cdr3_nt: TGTGCCAGCAGATACCGACAGGGGGGACAAGAGACCCAGTACTTC; clone_size: -; j_call: TRBJ2-5; v_call: TRBV6-1; d_call: TRBD1
cdr3_aa: CASSFRQSYEQYF; cdr3_nt: TGTGCCAGCAGTTTTCGACAGTCCTACGAGCAGTACTTC; clone_size: once; j_call: TRBJ2-7; v_call: TRBV28; d_call: -
cdr3_aa: CASSVEELAGGAPYNEQFF; cdr3_nt: TGTGCCAGCAGCGTAGAAGAACTAGCGGGAGGGGCCCCCTACAATGAGCAGTTCTTC; clone_size: -; j_call: TRBJ2-1; v_call: TRBV9; d_call: TRBD2
cdr3_aa: CASKVLRASTDTQYF; cdr3_nt: TGTGCCAGCAAGGTCCTGAGGGCTAGCACAGATACGCAGTATTTT; clone_size: -; j_call: TRBJ2-3; v_call: TRBV6-1; d_call: -
cdr3_aa: CASSPSGDPSYEQYF; cdr3_nt: TGTGCCAGCAGCCCCAGCGGGGACCCCTCCTACGAGCAGTACTTC; clone_size: -; j_call: TRBJ2-7; v_call: TRBV9; d_call: TRBD2
cdr3_aa: CASSYTVSAYSNQPQHF; cdr3_nt: TGTGCCAGTAGTTATACAGTCTCAGCTTATAGCAATCAGCCCCAGCATTTT; clone_size: -; j_call: TRBJ1-5; v_call: TRBV19; d_call: -